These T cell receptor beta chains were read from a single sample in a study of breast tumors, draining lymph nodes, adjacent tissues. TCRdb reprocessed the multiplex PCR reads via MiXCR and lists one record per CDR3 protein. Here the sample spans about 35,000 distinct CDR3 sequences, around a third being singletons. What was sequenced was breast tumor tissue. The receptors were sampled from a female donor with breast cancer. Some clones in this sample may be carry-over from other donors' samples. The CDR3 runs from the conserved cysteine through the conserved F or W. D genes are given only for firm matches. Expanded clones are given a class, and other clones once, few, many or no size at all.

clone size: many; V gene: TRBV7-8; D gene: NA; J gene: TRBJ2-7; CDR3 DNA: TGTGCCAGCAGCTTAAGCAGGGAGTACGAGCAGTACTTC; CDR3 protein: CASSLSREYEQYF
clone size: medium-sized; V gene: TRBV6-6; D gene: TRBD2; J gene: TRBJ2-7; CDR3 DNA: TGTGCCAGCAGCACGACTAGCGGGAGCTCCTACGAGCAGTACTTC; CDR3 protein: CASSTTSGSSYEQYF
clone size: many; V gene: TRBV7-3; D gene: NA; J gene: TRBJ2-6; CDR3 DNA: TGTGCCAGCAGCTTAAACCCCGCTGGGGCCAACGTCCTGACTTTC; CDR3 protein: CASSLNPAGANVLTF
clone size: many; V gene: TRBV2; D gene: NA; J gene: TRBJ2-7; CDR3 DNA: TGTGCCAGCAGCGTCTCCTACGAGCAGTACTTC; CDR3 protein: CASSVSYEQYF
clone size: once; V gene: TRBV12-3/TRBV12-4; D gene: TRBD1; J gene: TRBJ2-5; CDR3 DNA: TGTGCCAGCAGTCGGACAGGCGGGCAAGAGACCCAGTACTTC; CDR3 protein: CASSRTGGQETQYF
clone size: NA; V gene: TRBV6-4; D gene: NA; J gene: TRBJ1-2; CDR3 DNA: TGTGCCAGCAGCTCAAATGCGAACTATGGCTACACCTTC; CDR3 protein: CASSSNANYGYTF
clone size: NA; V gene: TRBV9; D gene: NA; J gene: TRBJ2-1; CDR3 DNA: TGTGCCAGCAGCGTAGCTACGTCGGGTAGTGAGCAGTTCTTC; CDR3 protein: CASSVATSGSEQFF
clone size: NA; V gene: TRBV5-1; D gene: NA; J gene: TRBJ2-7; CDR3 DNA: TGCGCCAGCAGCTTGGCCCCAGAGAGCTCCTACGAGCAGTACTTC; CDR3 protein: CASSLAPESSYEQYF
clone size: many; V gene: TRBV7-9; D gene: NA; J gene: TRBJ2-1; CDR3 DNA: TGTGCCAGCAGCCTAACAGGTTACAATGAGCAGTTCTTC; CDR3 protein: CASSLTGYNEQFF
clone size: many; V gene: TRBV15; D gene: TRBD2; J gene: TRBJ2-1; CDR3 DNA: TGTGCCACCAGCAGCCCCGGCGGCGGGGGAACCTACAATGAGCAGTTCTTC; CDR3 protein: CATSSPGGGGTYNEQFF